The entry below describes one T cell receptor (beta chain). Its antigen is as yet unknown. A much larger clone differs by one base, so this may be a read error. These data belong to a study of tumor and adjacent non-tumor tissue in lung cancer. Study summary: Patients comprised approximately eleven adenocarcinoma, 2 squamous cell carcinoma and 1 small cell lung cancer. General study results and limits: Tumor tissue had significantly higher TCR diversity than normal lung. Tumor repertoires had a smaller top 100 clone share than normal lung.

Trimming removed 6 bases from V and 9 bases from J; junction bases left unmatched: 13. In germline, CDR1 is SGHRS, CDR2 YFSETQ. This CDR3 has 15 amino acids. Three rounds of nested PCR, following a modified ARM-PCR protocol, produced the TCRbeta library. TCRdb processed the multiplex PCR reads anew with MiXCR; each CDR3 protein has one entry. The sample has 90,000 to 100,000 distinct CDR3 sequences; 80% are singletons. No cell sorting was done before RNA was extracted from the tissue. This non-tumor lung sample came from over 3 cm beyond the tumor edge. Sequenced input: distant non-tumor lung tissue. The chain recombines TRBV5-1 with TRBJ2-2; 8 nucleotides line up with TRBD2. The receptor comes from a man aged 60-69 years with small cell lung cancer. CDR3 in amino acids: CASKLAAGGSRELFF. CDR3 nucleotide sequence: TGCGCCAGCAAACTCGCCGCGGGAGGATCCCGGGAGCTGTTTTTT.